This TCR beta chain was retrieved from a study of T cells in localized non-small cell lung cancer. Study observations and caveats: Since sequencing was restricted to only one region of the tumor, intratumor heterogeneity remains a possibility. Tumor showed lower T cell clonality than uninvolved adjacent lung, where it was highest. A higher density of T cells in blood coincided with extended overall survival.

Of note for this clone: The antigen is not known.

Measured with immunoSEQ multiplex PCR; TCRdb has only the in-frame clones, and not every one. The table includes about 2,900 clones, 25% detected once. CDR3 length: 16 residues. The V and J ends lost 4 bases and 2 bases respectively, with 13 bases between them. Germline V gene sequence: CDR1 SGDLS, CDR2 YYNGEE. Sample: lung tumor tissue, taken before any cancer treatment. V gene TRBV9 combines with J gene TRBJ2-6, with D hard to call. The clonotype was recovered from a male donor at least 60 years old with stage III lung adenocarcinoma. The CDR3 DNA sequence: TGTGCCAGCAGCTCCCGACGTATAGCTGGGGCCAACGTCCTGACTTTC. Its protein product is CASSSRRIAGANVLTF.